This is a list of T cell receptor beta chains from one sample in a study of T cells in Graves' hyperthyroidism and ophthalmopathy. TCRdb fed the multiplex PCR reads into MiXCR, producing one record per CDR3 protein. The sample shows approximately 690,000 distinct CDR3 sequences, 20% of them seen only once. The sequenced sample consisted of blood. The receptors were sampled from a man aged 25 to 40 with Graves' ophthalmopathy. The CDR3 runs from the conserved cysteine through the conserved F or W. The D gene is left open where the match is weak. Only part of the rows carry a size: once, few, many, or a class if the clone is expanded.

D: TRBD2
size: -
V: TRBV30
J: TRBJ2-1
CDR3: CAWSAPSGSLSSYNEQFF
DNA: TGTGCCTGGAGTGCTCCCAGCGGGAGCCTTAGCTCCTACAATGAGCAGTTCTTC

D: TRBD2
size: -
V: TRBV10-3
J: TRBJ2-3
CDR3: CAISEGGRVTDTQYF
DNA: TGTGCCATCAGTGAGGGGGGGAGGGTCACAGATACGCAGTATTTT

D: -
size: many
V: TRBV20-1
J: TRBJ2-7
CDR3: CSASNGNQHEQYF
DNA: TGCAGTGCTAGTAATGGGAACCAGCACGAGCAGTACTTC

D: -
size: -
V: TRBV6-2/TRBV6-3
J: TRBJ2-3
CDR3: CASTRATQYF
DNA: TGTGCCAGCACCCGAGCTACGCAGTATTTT

D: -
size: -
V: TRBV7-8
J: TRBJ2-5
CDR3: CASSQAAVGQQETQYF
DNA: TGTGCCAGCAGCCAAGCCGCCGTAGGCCAACAAGAGACCCAGTACTTC

D: -
size: -
V: TRBV18
J: TRBJ1-3
CDR3: CASSQSRSGNTIYF
DNA: TGTGCCAGCTCCCAGAGTCGCTCTGGAAACACCATATATTTT

D: TRBD1
size: few
V: TRBV3-1
J: TRBJ1-2
CDR3: CASSQVGDRGYGYTF
DNA: TGTGCCAGCAGCCAAGTCGGGGACAGGGGATATGGCTACACCTTC

D: TRBD1
size: many
V: TRBV28
J: TRBJ1-1
CDR3: CASSRPGGAFF
DNA: TGTGCCAGCTCAAGGCCAGGGGGAGCTTTCTTT

D: TRBD1
size: once
V: TRBV19
J: TRBJ1-5
CDR3: CASKDRGGTLVNQPQHF
DNA: TGTGCCAGTAAGGACAGGGGGGGTACCTTAGTCAATCAGCCCCAGCATTTT

D: TRBD1
size: many
V: TRBV7-2
J: TRBJ2-7
CDR3: CASSLTGELEQYF
DNA: TGTGCCAGCAGCTTGACAGGGGAGTTAGAGCAGTACTTC

D: -
size: many
V: TRBV2
J: TRBJ1-5
CDR3: CASRSTGSQPQHF
DNA: TGTGCCAGCAGGTCGACAGGCTCTCAGCCCCAGCATTTT

D: -
size: -
V: TRBV6-2/TRBV6-3
J: TRBJ2-1
CDR3: CASSSVREGPDEQFF
DNA: TGTGCCAGCAGTTCGGTGCGGGAAGGGCCGGATGAGCAGTTCTTC

D: TRBD1
size: -
V: TRBV11-2
J: TRBJ1-2
CDR3: CASSPARTGGKGYTF
DNA: TGTGCCAGCAGCCCAGCACGGACAGGGGGAAAGGGCTACACCTTC

D: -
size: many
V: TRBV30
J: TRBJ1-1
CDR3: CAWRKVLLGGRNTEAFF
DNA: TGTGCCTGGAGAAAAGTACTGCTAGGGGGGAGGAACACTGAAGCTTTCTTT

D: -
size: many
V: TRBV11-2
J: TRBJ1-2
CDR3: CASSSLGLGAYGYTF
DNA: TGTGCCAGCAGCTCCCTAGGACTGGGGGCCTATGGCTACACCTTC

D: -
size: few
V: TRBV10-3
J: TRBJ1-2
CDR3: CAISESPRTEGYGYTF
DNA: TGTGCCATCAGTGAGTCGCCCCGGACGGAGGGGTATGGCTACACCTTC

D: TRBD1
size: -
V: TRBV5-8
J: TRBJ2-7
CDR3: CASSNGQGYEQYF
DNA: TGTGCCAGCAGCAACGGACAGGGGTACGAGCAGTACTTC

D: -
size: many
V: TRBV7-2
J: TRBJ1-5
CDR3: CASSPGPFGQPQHF
DNA: TGTGCCAGCAGCCCCGGACCGTTTGGACAGCCCCAGCATTTT

D: -
size: many
V: TRBV3-1
J: TRBJ1-1
CDR3: CASSQVGEEAFF
DNA: TGTGCCAGCAGCCAAGTCGGGGAGGAAGCTTTCTTT

D: TRBD1
size: few
V: TRBV12-3/TRBV12-4
J: TRBJ2-1
CDR3: CASSPLTGGRGSGQFF
DNA: TGTGCCAGCAGCCCCTTAACAGGGGGACGGGGTTCAGGGCAGTTCTTC

D: TRBD2
size: few
V: TRBV7-2
J: TRBJ2-1
CDR3: CASSLGGRGAYNEQFF
DNA: TGTGCCAGCAGCTTAGGGGGGCGGGGGGCCTACAATGAGCAGTTCTTC

D: TRBD2
size: -
V: TRBV27
J: TRBJ2-7
CDR3: CAGSFLTEAGGPYEQYF
DNA: TGTGCCGGCAGTTTCTTAACGGAGGCGGGAGGGCCCTACGAGCAGTACTTC

D: -
size: -
V: TRBV12-3/TRBV12-4
J: TRBJ1-1
CDR3: CASSPGVPLNTEAFF
DNA: TGTGCCAGCAGTCCCGGGGTACCACTGAACACTGAAGCTTTCTTT

D: TRBD1
size: many
V: TRBV30
J: TRBJ1-5
CDR3: CAWSPDRGRHQPQHF
DNA: TGTGCCTGGAGTCCGGACAGGGGGCGCCATCAGCCCCAGCATTTT

D: TRBD2
size: many
V: TRBV6-5
J: TRBJ2-7
CDR3: CASSYSKLAVSYEQYF
DNA: TGTGCCAGCAGTTACTCGAAGCTAGCGGTCTCCTACGAGCAGTACTTC

D: TRBD1
size: few
V: TRBV6-2/TRBV6-3
J: TRBJ2-7
CDR3: CASSPRHRGNSYEQYF
DNA: TGTGCCAGCAGTCCACGACACAGGGGGAATTCCTACGAGCAGTACTTC

D: -
size: many
V: TRBV11-2
J: TRBJ2-5
CDR3: CASSLGTSSQETQYF
DNA: TGTGCCAGCAGCTTAGGGACTTCCTCCCAAGAGACCCAGTACTTC

D: TRBD1
size: -
V: TRBV30
J: TRBJ2-5
CDR3: CAWSTGGSETQYF
DNA: TGTGCCTGGAGCACAGGGGGATCAGAGACCCAGTACTTC

D: -
size: -
V: TRBV6-2/TRBV6-3
J: TRBJ1-5
CDR3: CASSYSWAANQPQHF
DNA: TGTGCCAGCAGTTACTCGTGGGCAGCTAATCAGCCCCAGCATTTT

D: -
size: few
V: TRBV5-5
J: TRBJ2-1
CDR3: CASSLKGMPENPTTDEQFF
DNA: TGTGCCAGCAGCTTGAAGGGGATGCCGGAGAATCCTACTACGGATGAGCAGTTCTTC

D: -
size: -
V: TRBV12-3/TRBV12-4
J: TRBJ2-6
CDR3: CASSLFAQNSGANVLTF
DNA: TGTGCCAGCAGTTTGTTTGCACAAAACTCTGGGGCCAACGTCCTGACTTTC

D: TRBD2
size: few
V: TRBV20-1
J: TRBJ2-7
CDR3: CSAKPLAGVYEQYF
DNA: TGCAGTGCTAAACCACTAGCGGGAGTATACGAGCAGTACTTC

D: -
size: -
V: TRBV7-2
J: TRBJ1-3
CDR3: CASSLNRVGNTIYF
DNA: TGTGCCAGCAGCTTAAACAGGGTTGGAAACACCATATATTTT

D: -
size: few
V: TRBV20-1
J: TRBJ1-6
CDR3: CSARDYGESNSPLHF
DNA: TGCAGTGCTAGAGATTATGGAGAGAGCAATTCACCCCTCCACTTT

D: -
size: -
V: TRBV28
J: TRBJ2-7
CDR3: CASRLTLSYEQYF
DNA: TGTGCCAGCAGGTTGACGCTCTCCTACGAGCAGTACTTC

D: -
size: many
V: TRBV12-3/TRBV12-4
J: TRBJ1-1
CDR3: CASTRYLEAFF
DNA: TGTGCCAGCACCCGGTATCTTGAAGCTTTCTTT

D: -
size: -
V: TRBV30
J: TRBJ2-2
CDR3: CAWSTQLNTGELFF
DNA: TGTGCCTGGAGTACCCAGTTGAACACCGGGGAGCTGTTTTTT

D: TRBD2
size: few
V: TRBV9
J: TRBJ2-1
CDR3: CASSVGSKGAGGEQFF
DNA: TGTGCCAGCAGCGTAGGTTCAAAGGGAGCGGGGGGTGAGCAGTTCTTC

D: -
size: -
V: TRBV30
J: TRBJ2-1
CDR3: CAWSAKGDNEQFF
DNA: TGTGCCTGGAGTGCCAAAGGAGACAATGAGCAGTTCTTC

D: -
size: few
V: TRBV28
J: TRBJ1-6
CDR3: CASSLTAGSWSPLHF
DNA: TGTGCCAGCAGTTTAACGGCCGGATCTTGGTCACCCCTCCACTTT

D: -
size: few
V: TRBV29-1
J: TRBJ2-1
CDR3: CSIGENEQFF
DNA: TGCAGCATAGGAGAAAATGAGCAGTTCTTC

D: TRBD1
size: many
V: TRBV3-1
J: TRBJ1-4
CDR3: CASSQVPTGRKEKLFF
DNA: TGTGCCAGCAGCCAAGTTCCGACAGGGAGGAAGGAAAAACTGTTTTTT

D: TRBD1
size: few
V: TRBV15
J: TRBJ1-6
CDR3: CATSRETGSNSPLHF
DNA: TGTGCCACCAGCAGGGAGACAGGGAGTAATTCACCCCTCCACTTT

D: TRBD1
size: -
V: TRBV10-3
J: TRBJ1-2
CDR3: CAISEPTQGQDYGYTF
DNA: TGTGCCATCAGTGAGCCGACCCAGGGACAGGACTATGGCTACACCTTC